A single sample is the source of the 9 T cell receptor beta chains below, sequenced in a study of neurological immune-mediated disorders. One entry per CDR3 protein, called by TCRdb with MiXCR from the 5' RACE reads. The sample consists of 77,000 or so distinct CDR3 sequences, about 9% of them appearing once. Material: PBMCs. These receptors all stem from a man between 50 and 59 years old in good health.

This clonotype was observed a handful of times. A much larger clone sits a single nucleotide away, making a read error possible. The gene calls are TRBV15 and TRBJ2-7; 7 nucleotides match TRBD1. CDR1 is LNHNV, CDR2 YYDKDF, per germline (reference sequence). Trimming took 7 bases from V and 5 from J; bases not matched to a gene: 8. The CDR3 runs 13 residues. The CDR3: CATNKDRVNEQYF. CDR3 in DNA: TGTGCCACCAACAAAGACAGGGTCAACGAGCAGTACTTC.

Many counts were recorded for this clonotype. This chain uses TRBV12-3 or TRBV12-4 with TRBJ2-7; no clear D. The CDR3 contains 13 residues. Trimming took 5 bases from V and 2 from J, leaving 10 bases between them. In nucleotides, the CDR3 is TGTGCCAGCAGTCCGACCCTCACCTACGAGCAGTACTTC. Translation: CASSPTLTYEQYF.

This clonotype was seen many times. The chain joins TRBV5-5 to TRBJ1-5; D not certain. The germline V and J ends were trimmed by 2 bases and 7 bases, with 13 bases remaining between them. The germline V gene encodes CDR1 SGHKS and CDR2 YYEKEE (reference sequence). The CDR3 has 14 residues. The DNA of the CDR3 is TGTGCCAGCAGCTTTAACGCGTGGCAACAGCCCCAGCATTTT. Protein: CASSFNAWQQPQHF. The complete variable domain, with remaining parts taken from reference TRBV5-5 and TRBJ1-5, reads DAGVTQSPTHLIKTRGQQVTLRCSPISGHKSVSWYQQVLGQGPQFIFQYYEKEERGRGNFPDRFSARQFPNYSSELNVNALLLGDSALYLCASSFNAWQQPQHFGDGTRLSIL.

Ten or more counts support this clonotype. CDR3 nucleotides: TGCAGTGCTAGAGATCAGCAGGGCTTTTCCTATGGCTACACCTTC. Protein: CSARDQQGFSYGYTF. The V call is TRBV20-1, the J call TRBJ1-2, with D tentatively TRBD1 (5 bases). Trimming left V 0 bases short and J 4 bases short, with 15 bases between. CDR1 and CDR2 from the germline V gene are DFQATT and SNEGSKA (reference sequence). This CDR3 contains 15 residues.

There are many counts of this clonotype. This chain connects TRBV29-1 to TRBJ2-5; maybe TRBD2 (6 bases). This CDR3 has 15 amino acids. V lost 7 bases and J lost 0, with 18 bases in between. In germline, CDR1 is SQVTM, CDR2 ANQGSEA. CDR3 protein: CSALGWEADQETQYF. CDR3 nucleotides: TGCAGCGCCCTGGGCTGGGAGGCCGACCAAGAGACCCAGTACTTC.

This chain connects TRBV7-9 to TRBJ2-1; D not resolved. Deletions cut 8 bases from V and 7 bases from J, with 9 bases between. Germline V gene sequence: CDR1 SEHNR, CDR2 FQNEAQ (reference sequence). The CDR3 sequence is 11 residues long. Here the CDR3 reads CASPLGNEQFF. CDR3 sequence (DNA): TGTGCCAGCCCCCTTGGGAATGAGCAGTTCTTC.

The table lists this clonotype with many counts. V and J are TRBV29-1 and TRBJ2-3, with TRBD2 matching over 7 bases. The V segment lost 7 bases and the J segment 4 bases; nucleotides outside the gene matches: 14. Germline V gives CDR1 SQVTM, CDR2 ANQGSEA. This CDR3 has 15 amino acids. The CDR3 here is CSAGEGTTRPDTQYF. Here the CDR3 DNA reads TGCAGCGCTGGGGAGGGGACGACTCGCCCAGATACGCAGTATTTT.

This clonotype appeared many times. V usage is TRBV7-2 and J usage is TRBJ2-7; possibly TRBD1 or TRBD2 for D (6 bases each). The V gene lost 3 bases and the J gene lost 4 bases, with 19 bases spanning the gap. Per germline, CDR1 SGHTA and CDR2 FQGNSA. This CDR3 has 16 amino acids. CDR3 DNA: TGTGCCAGCAGCTTCAATCACCGAGGGGGAGGTTACGAGCAGTACTTC. This encodes CASSFNHRGGGYEQYF.

This clonotype has ten or more counts. The chain links TRBV12-3 or TRBV12-4 to TRBJ2-5; D unresolved. The CDR3 runs to 14 residues. The ends were cut back, 1 base at V and 4 bases at J, with 10 bases in the middle. In DNA, the CDR3 is TGTGCCAGCAGTTTAGGGGTGGTAGGAGAGACCCAGTACTTC. It specifies CASSLGVVGETQYF.